Below, 7 T cell receptor beta chains from the same sample are listed, as sequenced in a study of vaccination and CD4 T cells after COVID-19. Noted treatment: roughly 11-day PBMC culture with coronavirus spike peptide pools or control peptides (ViraFEST assay). Once obtained from cultured CD4+ T cells, the DNA was sequenced using the Oncomine TCR Beta short-read assay. TCRdb itself ran the PCR reads through MiXCR, one entry per CDR3 protein. The data contain approximately 22,000 distinct CDR3 sequences, around 62% of them singletons. Their target antigens are unknown. The sample taken for sequencing was CD4+ T cells from blood, cultured in vitro. The receptors were gathered from a human donor who had recovered from COVID-19.

V is TRBV6-2 or TRBV6-3 and J is TRBJ2-7, with a tentative D call TRBD1 (6 bases). CDR3 length equals 14 residues. The germline V and J ends were trimmed by 6 bases and 5 bases, with 17 bases remaining between them. Per germline, CDR1 MNHEY and CDR2 SVGEGT. The DNA of the CDR3 is TGTGCCAGCAGACTAACAGGGTCAGTACACGAGCAGTACTTC. This translates into CASRLTGSVHEQYF.

The chain joins TRBV12-3 or TRBV12-4 to TRBJ1-2, with a weak D call TRBD1 (6 bases). V was clipped by 3 bases and J by 6 bases, with 14 bases between them. The CDR3 sequence is 14 residues long. CDR3 coding DNA: TGTGCCAGCAGTTTGGGGTGGGGGCCCCATGGCTACACCTTC. Translation gives CASSLGWGPHGYTF.

The CDR3 bases are TGTGCCAGCAGCGACCCTAAGGGTCCCAATCAGCCCCAGCATTTT. The encoded protein is CASSDPKGPNQPQHF. The genes are TRBV2 and TRBJ1-5; no clear D gene. The length of the CDR3 is 15 residues. Germline V gene lookup returns CDR1 SNHLY and CDR2 FYNNEI. V was shortened by 6 bases and J by 3 bases, with 15 bases between the two germline ends.

This sequence joins TRBV24-1 and TRBJ2-3; 7 bases agree with TRBD2. Germline V gene lookup returns CDR1 KGHDR and CDR2 SFDVKD. V dropped 2 bases and J dropped 1; count of bases not matched to a gene: 11. The CDR3 sequence is 18 residues long. The CDR3 DNA reads as TGTGCCACCAGTGATTCCCCCGGGGCGGGGGACCGCACAGATACGCAGTATTTT. This translates into CATSDSPGAGDRTDTQYF.

The chain employs TRBV7-2 and TRBJ2-7, with 8 bases aligning to TRBD1. This CDR3 is 14 amino acids long. J was trimmed by 2 bases and V by 4 bases; bases with no gene match: 4. From germline, CDR1 is SGHTA and CDR2 FQGNSA. CDR3 nucleotides: TGTGCCAGCAGCTCGACAGGGGTCCCCTACGAGCAGTACTTC. Its translation: CASSSTGVPYEQYF.

The chain uses TRBV7-8 and TRBJ2-3; no clear D gene. CDR3 length: 14 amino acids. CDR1 SGHVS and CDR2 FQNEAQ come from the germline V gene. V shed 1 base and J shed 2 bases, with 7 bases lying between them. CDR3 residues: CASSLVVPTDTQYF. In DNA form, the CDR3 reads TGTGCCAGCAGCTTAGTAGTTCCCACAGATACGCAGTATTTT.

This chain uses TRBV6-1 with TRBJ1-1, with 8 bases lining up with TRBD1. Germline V gives CDR1 MNHNS, CDR2 SASEGT. The CDR3 consists of 12 residues. V gave up 6 bases and J gave up 3 bases; unmatched junction bases: 0. The CDR3 nucleotides read TGTGCCAGCAGGGACAGGGACACTGAAGCTTTCTTT. Residues: CASRDRDTEAFF.